This record covers a single T cell receptor beta chain. Its antigen remains undetermined. No much larger clone exists at a distance of one base, and base qualities are not known. The cohort comprised some 680 healthy bone marrow donors. All cohort members were sampled while nominally healthy, although unrecorded immune exposures were likely present. The donor was CMV seronegative and belonged to the group of 352 seronegative cohort members. A peripheral blood sample was collected from each donor, and TCR beta sequencing was performed on peripheral blood mononuclear cells. Genomic DNA was extracted from the blood cell samples with the Qiagen DNeasy Blood Extraction Kit. V is cut back by 5 bases and J by 0 bases, with 4 bases in the junction unmatched. The CDR1 and CDR2 encoded by the germline V gene (reference sequence) are LNHDA and SQIVND. The CDR3 numbers 15 residues from cysteine through phenylalanine. The CDR3 DNA has 45 bases and is translated from base 1.

This entry belongs to a study of cytomegalovirus exposure and HLA in healthy donors (dated 2017 in TCRdb). A note on the overall study: An earlier analysis of more than 550 of the donors reported about 260 Gb of sequence data and 117 million unique TCR beta sequences obtained from roughly 170 million T cells. An early release covering around 630 HLA-typed donors comprised approximately 290 gigabases of sequencing data and 85 million to 100 million unique TCR sequences. Of the roughly 420 genotyped donors, 81% were placed in the genetic ancestry cluster associated with self-reported Caucasian donors. The aim of the study was to test whether cataloging public T cell receptors could identify signatures of past pathogen exposure. The study used immunosequencing to profile the T cell repertoires of around 600 subjects and linked those repertoires to cytomegalovirus serostatus. In addition to the first cohort of 666 subjects, a separate validation cohort of under 150 different subjects was used. To predict cytomegalovirus infection status, the study brought together high-throughput TCR immunosequencing, statistical association of individual TCRs with disease status, and machine learning. A later analysis re-examined previously published TCR beta repertoires from roughly 650 donors and added high-resolution HLA genotyping to investigate patterns of TCR occurrence. The later analysis used no new phenotypic data to find candidate immune exposures, relying instead on TCR beta sequences and their occurrence across donors. To decide whether each TCR beta V gene segment behaved as functional or pseudogenic, an earlier analysis of approximately 600 of the donors relied on high-throughput TCR beta sequencing. Donor age, sex, ethnicity and CMV serostatus were compiled alongside the repertoire data. Genome-wide SNP genotypes for about 65% of the roughly 700 donors were used in a later genetic analysis, which treated that subset as a discovery cohort. All discovery cohort repertoires had been generated using a single sequencing platform. Both class I and class II loci were covered by HLA typing, at four-digit resolution. Typing coverage varied by locus: roughly 629-630 donors for A, B, C, DRB1 and DQB1; more than 500 for DQA1; some 610 for DPA1; 400 to 480 for DPB1. Roughly five DR-DQ haplotypes were handled as single units for association and clustering, since linkage in the cohort was strong. Among a few hundred genotyped donors of the cohort, an average of about 240,000 unique TCR beta nucleotide sequences were sequenced per donor, around 18% of them non-productive. What the authors observed across the whole study: Some 16 rarely observed V segments, including chromosome 9 orphons, were excluded from the earlier analysis of some 590 of the donors because counts were too low. Linkage disequilibrium might explain the correlated functional status among segregating V segments, but an unknown experimental factor could not be excluded. Compared with the roughly 670-donor mean, donors in an Asian-associated ancestry cluster had fewer N-insertions in productive TCRs, according to a later genetic analysis. CMV serostatus was the only immune exposure information available for the cohort. A further reported finding was that TCR beta sequences accurately predicted the HLA-A and HLA-B alleles for most subjects in the first cohort. In a later genetic analysis, a missense DCLRE1C variant was associated with V-gene and J-gene trimming of TCR beta chains, and the association was replicated in an independent cohort. A group of highly shared sequence variants was considered likely to be a technical artifact of the sequencing pipeline. According to a later analysis, TCR association rates differed among HLA loci, with DRB1 alleles showing the most associated TCRs and HLA-C alleles showing the fewest. Roughly uniform sequencing depth across donors was assumed in presence/absence analyses, although this assumption may not hold. According to the authors, the approach could potentially be generalized to other disease states and immunological phenotypes. In a later analysis, HLA-associated TCR beta chains showed more clonal expansion and lower generation probabilities than non-associated chains that were equally common. The study gave a list of more than 150 TCR beta chains associated with cytomegalovirus. A later analysis reported that several top co-occurrence clusters appeared linked to parvovirus B19, influenza, CMV and Epstein-Barr virus. Some IMGT-functional V segments, including TRBV6-2 and TRBV6-3, could not be told apart with the 87-base-pair reads, so those segments were excluded. In an earlier analysis of 587 of the donors, most TCR beta V segments appeared in productive rearrangements about 90% or about 30% of the time, broadly matching IMGT annotations. According to a later analysis, most CMV-associated TCR beta chains appeared to be HLA-restricted, and the HLA associations seemed to be driven largely by CMV exposure. This cohort had only TCR beta chains sequenced, and the lack of alpha or paired-chain data limited which features could be detected. Across donors, most TCR sequences were observed very rarely, whereas some public TCRs were present in many individuals. HLA typing was unavailable for some donors at each locus, so association tests used only the typed subset. The classifier was reported to diagnose cytomegalovirus status with high specificity and sensitivity in both the original and validation cohorts. Specific HLA alleles were associated with 15,000 to 20,000 TCR beta sequences at a false discovery rate of 0.05 in a later analysis. Strong co-occurrence of HLA alleles, especially DR and DQ, made assigning TCR associations to individual alleles difficult. A few of the identified cytomegalovirus-associated TCR beta chains were confirmed in vitro to be specific for cytomegalovirus antigens.

The library relied on the immunoSEQ multiplex PCR assay. A mixture of 60 forward primers for TCR Vbeta segments and 13 reverse primers for TCR Jbeta segments was used in the multiplex PCR. Amplification of the CDR3 region of rearranged TCR beta genes was performed with a multiplex PCR assay on genomic DNA. On the Illumina HiSeq System, the amplified TCR beta libraries were sequenced as 87-base-pair reads. Per the source publication's procedure: Across the 670 or so repertoires, a later analysis counted some 81 million unique TCR beta chains, some 11 million of which were shared by at least two donors. To remove PCR and sequencing errors, raw reads were error-corrected and collapsed into unique sequences using a nearest-neighbor algorithm that merged closely related sequences. To assign V, D and J gene segments, CDR3 sequences were aligned to IMGT reference sequences. For a sequence to be retained, a match of at least six nucleotides to both a V gene segment and a J gene segment was required. Rearrangements were called productive when the CDR3 lacked stop codons and stayed in frame with V and J; all others were non-productive. Following IMGT convention, CDR3 was defined as the stretch from the second conserved V-encoded cysteine to the conserved J-encoded phenylalanine. Sequences without an unambiguous match to a single V gene segment were excluded from the earlier analysis of 500 to 700 of the donors. In an earlier analysis of a few hundred of the donors, a V segment was called functional when productive rearrangements were above 56.7%, and segregating when the standard deviation between donors exceeded 5%. A statistical classification framework was built to diagnose cytomegalovirus status from the catalog of TCR beta chain sequences. A later analysis assigned V and J genes by comparing TCR nucleotide sequences with IMGT/GENE-DB human TR gene sequences. A later analysis assigned CDR3 sequences and most-parsimonious VDJ recombination scenarios with the TCRdist pipeline. A later analysis defined each TCR beta chain by its CDR3 amino acid sequence plus V-gene family, and excluded reads lacking a unique V-gene family. A later analysis removed 500 to 600 highly shared, low-generation-probability nucleotide sequences to deal with suspected cross-contamination and a sequencing artifact. For each public chain, a later analysis derived a clonal expansion index from normalized ranks of inferred template counts within each repertoire. In a later analysis, generation probabilities were computed with a VDJ recombination model fitted to out-of-frame rearrangements, and the resulting probabilities were checked against IGoR. In a later analysis, hypergeometric tests were used to score TCR-TCR, TCR-HLA and TCR-CMV co-occurrence, with a repertoire-size bias correction applied to TCR pairs. A later analysis estimated false discovery rates by permuting HLA or CMV assignments 20 times. In a later analysis, co-occurring TCRs were grouped with DBSCAN, and TCRdist sequence similarity was added when clustering was performed within HLA-allele-positive subsets. Repertoires with fewer than 30,000 or more than 120,000 public chains, plus five repertoires with anomalous nucleotide sharing, were excluded from co-occurrence clustering. The clones in this table, taken by TCRdb from immuneACCESS, are in-frame only. Not every clone is retained; where verified, under half of the shortfall comes from an unresolved V gene, and the cause of the rest is unknown. That table gives V, J and clone size, and the DNA gave D and trimming. The sample profile shows 150,000 to 200,000 clones; about 82% of them were found once. Around 1.6% of the sample rests with the top ten.

Sequencing was performed on PBMCs. The rearrangement combines TRBV19 with TRBJ1-3; 7 of the junction bases match TRBD1. The clonotype was recovered from a man aged 18 to 30 in good health and CMV-seronegative. In nucleotides, the sequence is TGTGCCAGTAGTGCGACAGGGACCTCTGGAAACACCATATATTTT. Translation gives CASSATGTSGNTIYF.